The 26 T cell receptor beta chains listed next were all sequenced from one sample in a study of CD8+CD57+ T cells in acquired aplastic anemia. CDR3 and TCR beta VDJ profiling relied on genomic DNA as the template. TCRdb ran MiXCR on the reads and lists one entry per CDR3 protein. The sample lists roughly 300,000 distinct CDR3 sequences; approximately 57% were seen once. The sample taken for sequencing was sorted CD4+, CD8+, or CD8+CD57+ T cells (not recorded which) from PBMCs. The source is a human donor with severe aplastic anemia or a healthy control (not recorded which).

This rearrangement joins TRBV24-1 to TRBJ2-1, with TRBD2 matching over 7 bases. This CDR3 spans 20 amino acids. Trimming cost V 5 bases and J 2 bases; bases outside gene matches: 20. The germline gives CDR1 KGHDR, CDR2 SFDVKD. The DNA of the CDR3 is TGTGCCACCAGTGGTCAAGGGCCCACGACTAGCCCAACCCCCTACAATGAGCAGTTCTTC. Translated, it gives CATSGQGPTTSPTPYNEQFF.

The chain uses TRBV20-1 and TRBJ2-5; D unclear. Trimming removed 1 base from V and 5 bases from J, with 11 bases in between. The CDR3 covers 13 residues. From germline, CDR1 is DFQATT and CDR2 SNEGSKA (reference sequence). The CDR3 region is CSARVPLGETQYF. In DNA form, the CDR3 reads TGCAGTGCTAGAGTCCCTTTGGGTGAGACCCAGTACTTC.

This clonotype was detected ten times or more. CDR3 DNA: TGTGCCAGCAGAGCCACAGGGGATTCACCCCTCCACTTT. The encoded protein is CASRATGDSPLHF. The V and J genes are TRBV6-5 and TRBJ1-6; 7 bases align to TRBD1. The CDR3 has 13 residues. Germline CDR1 and CDR2: MNHEY and SVGAGI. V dropped 6 bases and J dropped 8; count of bases not matched to a gene: 4.

This clonotype was counted once. A much more abundant neighbour one base away suggests this may be a read error. The gene calls are TRBV20-1 and TRBJ2-6, with D hard to call. Trimming removed 3 bases at V and 0 bases at J, with 6 bases between. The CDR3 loop spans 14 amino acids. CDR1 and CDR2 from the germline V gene are DFQATT and SNEGSKA (reference sequence). Here the CDR3 reads CSASGDSGANVLTF. The CDR3 DNA follows: TGCAGTGCTAGTGGGGACTCTGGGGCCAACGTCCTGACTTTC.

This clonotype was detected a few times. The genes are TRBV20-1 and TRBJ2-7; TRBD2 might be the D (5 bases). CDR3 size: 12 residues. Germline V CDR1 and CDR2: DFQATT, SNEGSKA (reference sequence). The ends were cut back, 6 bases at V and 7 bases at J, with 16 bases in the middle. The CDR3: CSAPLGLGEQYF. The DNA of the CDR3 is TGCAGTGCCCCGCTAGGACTGGGGGAGCAGTACTTC.

This clonotype was observed many times. The chain recombines TRBV28 with TRBJ2-7, with D possibly matching TRBD1 (5 bases). CDR1 MDHEN and CDR2 SYDVKM come from the germline V gene. This CDR3 is 15 amino acids long. Trimming removed 5 bases at V and 3 bases at J, with 17 bases between. CDR3 nucleotide sequence: TGTGCCAGCAGTCCCCAGGGTTCGACCCACTACGAGCAGTACTTC. Its translation: CASSPQGSTHYEQYF.

About this clonotype: Mismatch with germline at one junction end may stem from a read error. This rearrangement joins TRBV7-2 to TRBJ2-1, with 12 bases matching TRBD2. The V gene's germline CDR1 is SGHTA and CDR2 FQGNSA. The CDR3 has 14 amino acids. This CDR3 is CASSPRTSGNEQFF. The CDR3 nucleotides are TGTGCCAGCAGCCCTCGGACTAGCGGGAATGAACAGTTCTTC.

This clonotype appeared a single time. The chain carries TRBV19 and TRBJ2-7, with TRBD2 matching over 8 bases. Germline CDR1 reads LNHDA; CDR2 reads SQIVND (reference sequence). Trimming took 4 bases from V and 2 from J; bases not matched to a gene: 4. The CDR3 covers 14 residues. This chain's CDR3 is CASSKAGLAYEQYF. CDR3 bases: TGTGCCAGTAGTAAAGCGGGACTAGCCTACGAGCAGTACTTC.

The CDR3 coding sequence is TGTGCCAGCAGCCACACAGCTAGAGGGGGAGGGACCCAGTACTTC. It translates to CASSHTARGGGTQYF. The chain employs TRBV5-6 and TRBJ2-5; D tentatively reads TRBD1 or TRBD2 (6 bases each). CDR1 is SGHDT, CDR2 YYEEEE, per germline. The V end was cut by 4 bases, the J end by 7 bases, with 20 bases between. The CDR3 has 15 residues.

Comment on this clonotype: At one end the junction does not follow the germline gene, possibly because of a read error. The rearrangement joins TRBV5-8 to TRBJ1-3; D remains ambiguous. Germline CDR1 SGHTS, CDR2 YDEGEE. This CDR3 spans 14 amino acids. CDR3 residues: CASSLEGGGNTIYF. The CDR3 DNA is TGCGCCAGCAGCTTGGAGGGCGGCGGAAACACCATATATTTT.

In this sample, this clonotype turned up many times. This chain uses TRBV6-2 or TRBV6-3 with TRBJ2-2; 10 nucleotides line up with TRBD1. This CDR3 comprises 16 residues. V dropped 4 bases and J dropped 5; count of bases not matched to a gene: 7. CDR1 is MNHEY and CDR2 is SVGEGT in the germline V gene. Here the CDR3 DNA reads TGTGCCAGCAGTTCCACCGACAGGGGGCGGACCGGGGAGCTGTTTTTT. Translation: CASSSTDRGRTGELFF.

V gene TRBV7-8 combines with J gene TRBJ1-6, with 9 bases lining up with TRBD1. V gave up 2 bases and J gave up 7 bases; unmatched junction bases: 3. The germline V gene has CDR1 SGHVS and CDR2 FQNEAQ. The CDR3 spans 15 residues. CDR3: CASSLTTGGNSPLHF. The CDR3 DNA is TGTGCCAGCAGCTTAACCACAGGGGGCAATTCACCCCTCCACTTT.

The rearrangement joins TRBV20-1 to TRBJ2-7; TRBD1 agrees at 9 bases. The junction had 4 bases not matched to a gene; V was cut back by 5 bases and J by 5 bases. Germline-derived CDR1 and CDR2 are DFQATT and SNEGSKA (reference sequence). The CDR3 consists of 12 residues. CDR3 residues: CSAQGQGHEQYF. The CDR3 nucleotides read TGCAGTGCTCAGGGACAGGGCCACGAGCAGTACTTC.

This clonotype showed up many times. This chain links TRBV2 with TRBJ1-1, with D perhaps TRBD1 (5 bases). This CDR3 region has 12 residues. Germline CDR1 is SNHLY and CDR2 is FYNNEI. V was shortened by 6 bases and J by 8 bases, with 13 bases between the two germline ends. CDR3 loop: CASRGDGEEAFF. The DNA of the CDR3 is TGTGCCAGCAGGGGGGACGGTGAGGAAGCTTTCTTT. The complete variable domain, with remaining parts taken from reference TRBV2 and TRBJ1-1, reads EPEVTQTPSHQVTQMGQEVILRCVPISNHLYFYWYRQILGQKVEFLVSFYNNEISEKSEIFDDQFSVERPDGSNFTLKIRSTKLEDSAMYFCASRGDGEEAFFGQGTRLTVV.

This chain links TRBV19 with TRBJ1-2; 8 nucleotides match TRBD1. V trimming: 8 bases; J trimming: 7 bases; junction bases outside the gene matches: 3. The germline V gene has CDR1 LNHDA and CDR2 SQIVND (reference sequence). This CDR3 spans 11 amino acids. The DNA for the CDR3 is TGTGCCAGTGTTGACAGGGGTGGCTACACCTTC. Protein product: CASVDRGGYTF.

The chain is built from TRBV7-8 and TRBJ1-1; possible D gene TRBD1, 6 bases. Trimming left V 3 bases short and J 5 bases short, with 13 bases between. Germline CDR1 is SGHVS and CDR2 is FQNEAQ. The CDR3 runs to 14 residues. CDR3 DNA: TGTGCCAGCAGCTTTCCCGGACAGATTACTGAAGCTTTCTTT. Its protein is CASSFPGQITEAFF.

This clonotype was recorded many times. The chain carries TRBV7-3 and TRBJ2-3; 14 bases line up with TRBD2. The V gene end was trimmed by 3 bases and the J gene end by 3 bases; junction bases not matched to a gene: 8. This CDR3 contains 18 residues. Germline lookup yields CDR1 SGHTA and CDR2 FQGTGA. DNA for the CDR3: TGTGCCAGCAGCTTCACCTCGACTAGCGGGGGGGCGACAGATACGCAGTATTTT. It yields the protein CASSFTSTSGGATDTQYF.

The sample holds a few counts of this clonotype. The chain employs TRBV4-3 and TRBJ2-7; D is perhaps TRBD2 (6 bases). Deletions cut 4 bases from V and 6 bases from J, with 13 bases between. The CDR3 totals 13 residues. Germline values: CDR1 LGHNA, CDR2 YSLEER. The CDR3 reads CASSPVGTVEQYF. The CDR3 coding sequence is TGCGCCAGCAGCCCAGTGGGGACTGTCGAGCAGTACTTC.

V usage is TRBV12-3 or TRBV12-4 and J usage is TRBJ2-2; the D is unclear. The ends were cut back, 3 bases at V and 6 bases at J, with 17 bases in the middle. The CDR3 has 16 amino acids. CDR3 amino acids: CASSFAGPRLAGELFF. The CDR3 DNA follows: TGTGCCAGCAGTTTCGCCGGACCTCGCCTAGCCGGGGAGCTGTTTTTT.

The table lists this clonotype with a few counts. This chain links TRBV12-3 or TRBV12-4 with TRBJ2-2; 7 nucleotides agree with TRBD2. The CDR3 contains 13 residues. The junction had 2 bases not matched to a gene; V was cut back by 6 bases and J by 4 bases. This CDR3 is CASRWGGTGELFF. CDR3 in DNA: TGTGCCAGCAGGTGGGGGGGCACCGGGGAGCTGTTTTTT.

This clonotype was counted a few times. The chain is built from TRBV20-1 and TRBJ1-1; perhaps TRBD1 as D (5 bases). There are 14 residues in the CDR3. Germline CDR1 and CDR2: DFQATT and SNEGSKA (reference sequence). V dropped 1 base and J dropped 2 bases, with 11 bases sitting between them. CDR3 sequence reads: CSARGGGVNTEAFF. CDR3 sequence (DNA): TGCAGTGCTAGAGGGGGCGGAGTTAACACTGAAGCTTTCTTT.

This chain joins TRBV10-3 and TRBJ1-5; 8 positions match TRBD1. CDR1 is ENHRY and CDR2 is SYGVKD in the germline V gene. This CDR3 comprises 14 residues. Trimming took 6 bases from V and 4 from J; bases not matched to a gene: 5. This CDR3 is CAISPGQGNQPQHF. CDR3 in DNA: TGTGCCATCAGCCCCGGACAGGGAAATCAGCCCCAGCATTTT.

V usage is TRBV15 and J usage is TRBJ2-7, with D possibly being TRBD2 (7 bases). Trimming shortened V by 0 bases and J by 3 bases, and 15 bases separated the two germline ends. Looked up from germline, CDR1 is LNHNV and CDR2 is YYDKDF (reference sequence). The CDR3 covers 16 residues. The CDR3 spells CATSRDRVRGHYEQYF. CDR3 nucleotides: TGTGCCACCAGCAGAGATCGAGTGCGGGGGCACTACGAGCAGTACTTC.

J is TRBJ2-2 and V is TRBV5-1, with TRBD1 matching 8 bases. The germline V gene encodes CDR1 SGHRS and CDR2 YFSETQ. The junction had 6 bases not matched to a gene; V was cut back by 1 base and J by 1 base. The CDR3 spans 17 residues. The CDR3 DNA reads TGCGCCAGCAGCTTGAGGCAGGGGGCGGGGAACACCGGGGAGCTGTTTTTT. Amino acids: CASSLRQGAGNTGELFF.

J is TRBJ2-3 and V is TRBV20-1, with 12 bases fitting TRBD2. Germline V CDR1 and CDR2: DFQATT, SNEGSKA (reference sequence). The CDR3 covers 15 residues. V shed 7 bases, J shed 2 bases, and the junction held 7 bases outside the gene matches. CDR3 amino acids: CSDLTSGGLTDTQYF. The CDR3 DNA sequence: TGCAGTGATCTGACTAGCGGGGGACTCACAGATACGCAGTATTTT.

The chain has TRBV6-1 and TRBJ2-7; 8 bases are shared with TRBD1. Germline values: CDR1 MNHNS, CDR2 SASEGT. The CDR3 totals 15 residues. Trimming took 4 bases from V and 3 from J; bases not matched to a gene: 8. Written as DNA, the CDR3 is TGTGCCAGCAGTGGCTACCGACAGGGGAGCTACGAGCAGTACTTC. Translated, it gives CASSGYRQGSYEQYF.